The 17 T cell receptor beta chains presented below share a single source sample, sequenced in a study of blood T cell repertoires in COVID-19. Profiling relied on immunoSEQ multiplex PCR, and the TCRdb table lists in-frame clones only, not all of them. The table lists over 100,000 clones, about 89% of them singletons. The source material was peripheral blood. The receptors stem from a woman in her seventies with COVID-19, enrolled during active disease.

This chain links TRBV18 with TRBJ2-7, with 12 bases that match TRBD2. In germline, CDR1 is KGHSH, CDR2 LQKENI. The CDR3 loop spans 16 amino acids. Germline trimming cut 3 bases from V and 4 bases from J; bases unmatched to any gene: 7. The CDR3 nucleotides read TGTGCCAGCTCACCCCTAGCGGGGGGGCCGCCGTACGAGCAGTACTTC. Residues: CASSPLAGGPPYEQYF.

The rearrangement uses TRBV2 and TRBJ2-1, with TRBD1 matching 7 bases. CDR3 size: 13 residues. CDR1 is SNHLY and CDR2 is FYNNEI in the germline V gene. V was pared by 6 bases and J by 4 bases, with 3 bases of the junction left unmatched. CDR3 region: CASSKDRYNEQFF. The CDR3 DNA follows: TGTGCCAGCAGCAAGGACAGGTACAATGAGCAGTTCTTC.

The J gene is TRBJ2-7, the V gene TRBV27; weak D call: TRBD1 (6 bases). Trimming took 7 bases from V and 5 from J, leaving 21 bases between them. Germline values: CDR1 MNHEY, CDR2 SMNVEV (reference sequence). The CDR3 has 15 residues. CDR3 bases: TGTGCCAGCAACTTCACAAGGACAGTTTGGGACGAGCAGTACTTC. Translated: CASNFTRTVWDEQYF.

In its sample, this clone was seen once. J is TRBJ1-4 and V is TRBV11-2, with 7 bases lining up with TRBD1. Germline CDR1 is SGHAT and CDR2 is FQNNGV. With 5 bases clipped from V and 4 bases from J, the junction kept 10 bases outside the gene matches. CDR3 length: 16 amino acids. CDR3 sequence reads: CASSALGQAFNEKLFF. In DNA, the CDR3 is TGTGCCAGCAGCGCCCTAGGACAGGCCTTTAATGAAAAACTGTTTTTT.

The genes are TRBV28 and TRBJ2-7; D might be TRBD1 (6 bases). Germline-derived CDR1 and CDR2 are MDHEN and SYDVKM. The CDR3 covers 14 residues. V gave up 5 bases and J gave up 3 bases, with 14 bases separating them. The DNA for the CDR3 is TGTGCCAGCAGTATACCCCTCAGGGGCTACGAGCAGTACTTC. Encoded protein: CASSIPLRGYEQYF. Based on the CDR3 plus reference TRBV28 and TRBJ2-7, the full variable domain is DVKVTQSSRYLVKRTGEKVFLECVQDMDHENMFWYRQDPGLGLRLIYFSYDVKMKEKGDIPEGYSVSREKKERFSLILESASTNQTSMYLCASSIPLRGYEQYFGPGTRLTVT.

This chain joins TRBV4-1 and TRBJ2-1; TRBD2 is a possible D gene (7 bases). Germline V CDR1 and CDR2: MGHRA, YSYEKL. The CDR3 consists of 16 residues. V was clipped by 1 base and J by 5 bases, with 15 bases between them. CDR3 sequence: CASSQVAGARNNEQFF. CDR3 sequence (DNA): TGCGCCAGCAGCCAAGTTGCGGGGGCCAGAAACAATGAGCAGTTCTTC.

The chain has TRBV11-2 and TRBJ2-7; 7 bases align to TRBD1. After removal of 5 bases from V and 3 bases from J, the junction contained 7 bases not matched to a gene. The CDR3 has 14 amino acids. From germline, CDR1 is SGHAT and CDR2 FQNNGV. CDR3 region: CASSLDRDSYEQYF. The CDR3 DNA reads TGTGCCAGCAGCCTGGATCGGGACAGCTACGAGCAGTACTTC.

This chain links TRBV3-1 (or the pseudogene TRBV3-2) with TRBJ1-5, with D unresolved. Germline V CDR1 and CDR2: LGHDT, YNNKEL (reference sequence). The CDR3 is 16 amino acids. The germline V and J ends were trimmed by 1 base and 0 bases, with 10 bases remaining between them. CDR3 loop: CASSQGTANSNQPQHF. Here the CDR3 DNA reads TGTGCCAGCAGCCAAGGTACAGCTAATAGCAATCAGCCCCAGCATTTT.

In this sample, this clone is medium-sized. The chain couples TRBV11-2 to TRBJ2-1, with TRBD2 identical over 12 bases. The length of the CDR3 is 18 residues. The trim removed 4 bases at V and 0 bases at J, leaving 7 bases unmatched. Germline assignment: CDR1 SGHAT and CDR2 FQNNGV. CDR3 protein: CASSSRSSGGASYNEQFF. The CDR3 DNA reads TGTGCCAGCAGCTCCCGCTCTAGCGGGGGGGCCTCCTACAATGAGCAGTTCTTC.

The CDR3 coding sequence is TGTGCCAGTAGTCAGAACAGGGTAGGCAATCAGCCCCAGCATTTT. Protein sequence: CASSQNRVGNQPQHF. The J gene is TRBJ1-5, the V gene TRBV19; tentatively, D is TRBD1 (6 bases). The CDR3 has 15 amino acids. V lost 5 bases to trimming and J lost 2 bases, with 13 bases between them. Germline CDR1 LNHDA, CDR2 SQIVND (reference sequence). Full variable domain (rest looked up from reference TRBV19 and TRBJ1-5): DGGITQSPKYLFRKEGQNVTLSCEQNLNHDAMYWYRQDPGQGLRLIYYSQIVNDFQKGDIAEGYSVSREKKESFPLTVTSAQKNPTAFYLCASSQNRVGNQPQHFGDGTRLSIL.

This chain links TRBV19 with TRBJ2-2; D unresolved. CDR3 length: 14 amino acids. V was clipped by 3 bases and J by 1 base, with 6 bases between them. CDR1 LNHDA and CDR2 SQIVND come from the germline V gene (reference sequence). This chain's CDR3 is CASSMSRNTGELFF. The CDR3 nucleotides are TGTGCCAGTAGTATGTCCAGGAACACCGGGGAGCTGTTTTTT.

The chain links TRBV16 to TRBJ1-2, with D maybe TRBD1 (6 bases). Germline V lookup: CDR1 KGHSY, CDR2 FQNENV. The CDR3 runs 15 residues. V shed 0 bases and J shed 4 bases, with 12 bases lying between them. This CDR3 reads CASSQSRTVSYGYTF. The DNA of the CDR3 is TGTGCCAGCAGCCAATCACGGACAGTATCCTATGGCTACACCTTC.

The rearrangement uses TRBV2 and TRBJ2-7, with TRBD2 matching 9 bases. The V and J ends lost 6 bases and 2 bases, in that order; junction bases with no gene match: 8. The length of the CDR3 is 15 residues. Germline V gene lookup returns CDR1 SNHLY and CDR2 FYNNEI. Here the CDR3 reads CASSQAGGFTYEQYF. The CDR3 coding sequence is TGTGCCAGCAGCCAAGCGGGGGGTTTCACCTACGAGCAGTACTTC.

The chain uses TRBV3-1 (or the pseudogene TRBV3-2) and TRBJ2-7, with D possibly TRBD2 on 6 matching bases. The CDR3 length is 14 residues. The V end lost 5 bases, the J end lost 6 bases, and 17 bases lay between the germline ends. Germline lookup yields CDR1 LGHDT and CDR2 YNNKEL (reference sequence). The CDR3 here is CASSYSRGSSEQYF. For the CDR3, the DNA is TGTGCCAGCAGCTACTCCCGGGGGAGTTCCGAGCAGTACTTC.

The V gene is TRBV4-1, the J gene TRBJ1-3; 8 bases agree with TRBD1. V gave up 0 bases and J gave up 3 bases; unmatched junction bases: 7. Germline V gene sequence: CDR1 MGHRA, CDR2 YSYEKL. The length of the CDR3 is 17 residues. The CDR3 nucleotides are TGCGCCAGCAGCCAAGAGTCTCAGGGGGCTTATGGAAACACCATATATTTT. As protein: CASSQESQGAYGNTIYF.

The chain employs TRBV12-3 or TRBV12-4 and TRBJ1-2; maybe TRBD1 (5 bases). The CDR3 loop spans 13 amino acids. V shed 5 bases and J shed 5 bases, with 12 bases lying between them. The CDR3: CASSPGGDYGYTF. The CDR3 DNA reads TGTGCCAGCAGTCCCGGGGGAGATTATGGCTACACCTTC.

The chain uses TRBV5-1 and TRBJ2-2; D perhaps matches TRBD2 (5 bases). The CDR3 is 14 residues long. The ends were cut back, 0 bases at V and 6 bases at J, with 9 bases in the middle. Germline CDR1 and CDR2: SGHRS and YFSETQ. The CDR3 DNA reads TGCGCCAGCAGCTTGGGGACTGGGGCCGGGGAGCTGTTTTTT. Its protein is CASSLGTGAGELFF. The whole variable domain, filled in from reference TRBV5-1 and TRBJ2-2, reads KAGVTQTPRYLIKTRGQQVTLSCSPISGHRSVSWYQQTPGQGLQFLFEYFSETQRNKGNFPGRFSGRQFSNSRSEMNVSTLELGDSALYLCASSLGTGAGELFFGEGSRLTVL.